Shown below are 21 T cell receptor beta chains from a single sample sequenced in a study of technical replicates of blood from several donors. The method was immunoSEQ multiplex PCR; TCRdb's version includes in-frame clones alone and lacks a portion of them. The sample has approximately 82,000 clones, roughly 95% seen once; the top ten hold 0.37%. The sequencing input was T cells isolated from PBMCs. These receptors were taken from a human donor in good health.

This clone turned up a few times. The V gene is TRBV11-2, the J gene TRBJ2-3, with D maybe TRBD1 (5 bases). The CDR3 extends over 15 amino acids. Trimming pared 5 bases from V and 4 bases from J, leaving 16 bases between. The germline V gene encodes CDR1 SGHAT and CDR2 FQNNGV. The CDR3 region is CASSPSGFAADTQYF. CDR3 DNA: TGTGCCAGCAGCCCCTCAGGGTTTGCCGCAGATACGCAGTATTTT.

This chain connects TRBV6-1 to TRBJ2-7; 7 bases map to TRBD2. With 6 bases clipped from V and 5 bases from J, the junction kept 10 bases outside the gene matches. This CDR3 is 14 amino acids long. From germline, CDR1 is MNHNS and CDR2 SASEGT. CDR3 in amino acids: CASSAGRELDEQYF. The CDR3 DNA reads TGTGCCAGCAGCGCAGGGCGGGAGTTGGACGAGCAGTACTTC.

The gene calls are TRBV15 and TRBJ2-3; unclear D gene. The CDR3 extends over 13 amino acids. Germline assignment: CDR1 LNHNV and CDR2 YYDKDF (reference sequence). V was trimmed by 3 bases and J by 4 bases, leaving 8 bases between them. The CDR3 DNA is TGTGCCACCAGCAGGTACCCGGCAGATACGCAGTATTTT. Amino acid sequence: CATSRYPADTQYF.

The chain uses TRBV19 and TRBJ2-7; perhaps TRBD2 as D (6 bases). The V gene lost 7 bases and the J gene lost 5 bases, with 18 bases spanning the gap. The CDR3 extends over 14 amino acids. Germline assignment: CDR1 LNHDA and CDR2 SQIVND (reference sequence). The CDR3 DNA is TGTGCCAGTAAGGTCCGGGGAGGACGGGACGAGCAGTACTTC. This gives the protein CASKVRGGRDEQYF.

This chain connects TRBV4-3 to TRBJ2-1, with 10 bases matching TRBD1. CDR1 LGHNA and CDR2 YSLEER come from the germline V gene. J lost 1 base, V lost 0 bases, and 6 bases had no gene match. This CDR3 comprises 18 residues. CDR3 sequence reads: CASSQEFDRGLSYNEQFF. CDR3 bases: TGCGCCAGCAGCCAAGAGTTCGACAGGGGGCTTTCCTACAATGAGCAGTTCTTC.

This clone occurred once. The V gene is TRBV5-1, the J gene TRBJ2-7; 7 bases fit TRBD1. With 7 bases clipped from V and 3 bases from J, the junction kept 10 bases outside the gene matches. Germline CDR1 reads SGHRS; CDR2 reads YFSETQ. The CDR3 is made up of 14 amino acids. Written as DNA, the CDR3 is TGCGCCAGCGGTGAACAGGGGTCTAACTACGAGCAGTACTTC. This codes for CASGEQGSNYEQYF.

This chain uses TRBV30 with TRBJ2-1; a weak D match, TRBD2 (7 bases). The CDR3 length is 13 residues. Germline CDR1 reads GTSNPN; CDR2 reads SVGIG (reference sequence). Between the trimmed V and J ends, which lost 4 bases and 3 bases, there was a span of 10 bases. CDR3 residues: CAWKGGGYNEQFF. CDR3 coding DNA: TGTGCCTGGAAAGGGGGGGGCTACAATGAGCAGTTCTTC.

The chain couples TRBV4-2 to TRBJ2-2, with TRBD2 matching over 8 bases. This CDR3 region has 16 residues. Per the germline V gene, CDR1 is LGHNA and CDR2 is YNFKEQ. Trimming cost V 1 base and J 6 bases; bases outside gene matches: 7. The DNA of the CDR3 is TGTGCCAGCAGCCAAGGGTTTGGGACTAGACCCGGGGAGCTGTTTTTT. Protein product: CASSQGFGTRPGELFF.

The J gene is TRBJ2-1, the V gene TRBV30, with TRBD1 matching over 9 bases. CDR1 is GTSNPN, CDR2 SVGIG, per germline (reference sequence). The CDR3 runs to 17 residues. The V and J ends lost 2 bases and 2 bases, in that order; junction bases with no gene match: 10. The CDR3 here is CAWSKLGTGTAYNEQFF. CDR3 nucleotide sequence: TGTGCCTGGAGTAAATTAGGGACAGGGACAGCCTACAATGAGCAGTTCTTC.

There are a few counts of this clone. The J gene is TRBJ1-1, the V gene TRBV28; D possibly corresponds to TRBD1 (6 bases). V shed 6 bases and J shed 10 bases, with 24 bases lying between them. In germline, CDR1 is MDHEN, CDR2 SYDVKM. The CDR3 loop spans 15 amino acids. The CDR3, as DNA: TGTGCCAGCAGCCCCCCGGGAAGGGGGAATGTTGGAGCTTTCTTT. Amino acid sequence: CASSPPGRGNVGAFF.

This chain uses TRBV20-1 with TRBJ1-3; no clear D gene. The germline V gene has CDR1 DFQATT and CDR2 SNEGSKA (reference sequence). The CDR3 has 10 amino acids. V was pared by 2 bases and J by 10 bases, with 6 bases between. In nucleotides, the CDR3 is TGCAGTGCTAGACTTGAGACCATATATTTT. Translating gives CSARLETIYF.

V is TRBV6-5 and J is TRBJ2-6, with unresolved D. V shed 4 bases and J shed 0 bases, with 7 bases lying between them. This CDR3 contains 15 residues. The germline V gene encodes CDR1 MNHEY and CDR2 SVGAGI. Here the CDR3 DNA reads TGTGCCAGCAGTTGGCGGTCCTCTGGGGCCAACGTCCTGACTTTC. This sequence encodes CASSWRSSGANVLTF.

This clone was seen once. The CDR3 nucleotides are TGTGCCAGCAGATACCGGGACACAGATACGCAGTATTTT. Amino acid sequence: CASRYRDTDTQYF. The chain recombines TRBV7-9 with TRBJ2-3; possibly TRBD2 for D (5 bases). The CDR3 contains 13 residues. Germline CDR1 reads SEHNR; CDR2 reads FQNEAQ (reference sequence). Trimming left V 6 bases short and J 2 bases short, with 9 bases between.

The chain employs TRBV5-1 and TRBJ2-5, with D tentatively TRBD2 (6 bases). Trimming removed 4 bases from V and 2 bases from J, with 9 bases in between. CDR3 length equals 13 residues. CDR1 and CDR2 from the germline V gene are SGHRS and YFSETQ. In DNA form, the CDR3 reads TGCGCCAGCAGCAGGACTACGCAAGAGACCCAGTACTTC. Translated, it gives CASSRTTQETQYF.

The CDR3: CASSQDRSYEQYF. DNA of the CDR3: TGCGCCAGCAGCCAAGATCGCTCCTACGAGCAGTACTTC. The chain links TRBV4-1 to TRBJ2-7, with D unclear. From germline, CDR1 is MGHRA and CDR2 YSYEKL. The length of the CDR3 is 13 residues. With 0 bases removed from V and 0 bases from J, the gap between germline ends came to 3 bases.

The genes are TRBV11-2 and TRBJ2-1, with D unclear. V lost 5 bases, J lost 2 bases, and 10 bases lay in between. Germline V gene data show CDR1 as SGHAT and CDR2 as FQNNGV. This CDR3 spans 14 amino acids. CDR3 sequence (DNA): TGTGCCAGCAGCAGGCGGAGACCCTACAATGAGCAGTTCTTC. This encodes CASSRRRPYNEQFF.

This chain joins TRBV6-5 and TRBJ2-7; D gene uncertain. V was cut by 5 bases and J by 0 bases, with 11 bases left in between. Per the germline V gene, CDR1 is MNHEY and CDR2 is SVGAGI. The length of the CDR3 is 14 residues. CDR3 in DNA: TGTGCCAGCAGTACTACGACGGACTCCTACGAGCAGTACTTC. This translates into CASSTTTDSYEQYF.

The V gene is TRBV5-1, the J gene TRBJ1-1, with D unresolved. The V end was cut by 5 bases, the J end by 3 bases, with 11 bases between. The CDR3 runs 13 residues. Per the germline V gene, CDR1 is SGHRS and CDR2 is YFSETQ. For the CDR3, the DNA is TGCGCCAGCAGGGGGAGCAAAGACACTGAAGCTTTCTTT. Amino acids: CASRGSKDTEAFF.

V is TRBV6-5 and J is TRBJ1-1; maybe TRBD1 (6 bases). Per germline, CDR1 MNHEY and CDR2 SVGAGI. V lost 4 bases and J lost 8, with 17 bases in between. The length of the CDR3 is 14 residues. DNA for the CDR3: TGTGCCAGCAGTTCATTACAGGGATCATTAGAAGCTTTCTTT. Translating gives CASSSLQGSLEAFF.

This clone showed up just once. This chain uses TRBV5-1 with TRBJ2-3; perhaps TRBD1 as D (6 bases). V was clipped by 0 bases and J by 2 bases, with 10 bases between them. In germline, CDR1 is SGHRS, CDR2 YFSETQ. The CDR3 sequence is 15 residues long. The CDR3 reads CASSLVNRATDTQYF. CDR3 nucleotide sequence: TGCGCCAGCAGCTTGGTAAACAGGGCCACAGATACGCAGTATTTT.

The V call is TRBV6-1, the J call TRBJ2-5; D gene unclear. The germline V gene has CDR1 MNHNS and CDR2 SASEGT. The CDR3 sequence is 12 residues long. Trimming removed 7 bases from V and 4 bases from J, with 10 bases in between. CDR3 residues: CASIAFGETQYF. The DNA of the CDR3 is TGTGCCAGCATAGCATTCGGAGAGACCCAGTACTTC.